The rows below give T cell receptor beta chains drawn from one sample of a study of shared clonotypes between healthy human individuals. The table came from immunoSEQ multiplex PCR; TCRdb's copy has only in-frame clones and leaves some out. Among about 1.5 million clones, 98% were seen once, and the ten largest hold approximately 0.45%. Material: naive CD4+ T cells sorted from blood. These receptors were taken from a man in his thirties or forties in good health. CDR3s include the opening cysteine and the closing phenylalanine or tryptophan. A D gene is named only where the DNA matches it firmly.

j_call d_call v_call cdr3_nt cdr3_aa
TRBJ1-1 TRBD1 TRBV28 TGTGCCAGCAGTAAAAAATCAGGGGGGAACACTGAAGCTTTCTTT CASSKKSGGNTEAFF
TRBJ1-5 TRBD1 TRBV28 TGTGCCAGCAGCCGAAGCCACACAGGGGGCGGGGGAAATAGCAATCAGCCCCAGCATTTT CASSRSHTGGGGNSNQPQHF
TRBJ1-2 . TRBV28 TGTGCCGGGGCGAGACGGGCTAACTATGGCTACACCTTC CAGARRANYGYTF
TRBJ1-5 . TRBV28 TGTGCCAGCACGTTAAACGGGACATTCGGTCAGCCCCAGCATTTT CASTLNGTFGQPQHF
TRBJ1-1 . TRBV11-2 TGTGCCAGCAGCTTAGGGCATGGGCGGAACACTGAAGCTTTCTTT CASSLGHGRNTEAFF
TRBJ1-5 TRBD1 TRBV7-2 TGTGCCAGCAGCAGCACAGGGGGCGTTCAGCCCCAGCATTTT CASSSTGGVQPQHF
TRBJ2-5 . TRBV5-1 TGCGCCAGCAGCTCTGGGGGAGTCCAGGAGACCCAGTACTTC CASSSGGVQETQYF
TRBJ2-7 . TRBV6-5 TGTGCCAGCAGTTACTCAAGGGCGAGCTACGAGCAGTACTTC CASSYSRASYEQYF
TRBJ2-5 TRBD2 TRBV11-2 TGTGCCAGCAGCTTAACTAGCGGGAGATCGGCCAAGGGAGAGACCCAGTACTTC CASSLTSGRSAKGETQYF
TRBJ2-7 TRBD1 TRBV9 TGTGCCAGCAGCAATAGACAGGGCCCCTACGAGCAGTACTTC CASSNRQGPYEQYF
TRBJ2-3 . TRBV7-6 TGTGCCAGCAGCTTAGGGGCAGGTACTAGCACAGATACGCAGTATTTT CASSLGAGTSTDTQYF
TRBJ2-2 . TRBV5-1 TGCGCCAGCAGCTTTCAGGGAGGCACCGGGGAGCTGTTTTTT CASSFQGGTGELFF
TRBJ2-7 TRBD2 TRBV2 TGTGCCAGCAGAGAGGTACTAGCGGGGCCTGTGGGCCTCTTCGAGCAGTACTTC CASREVLAGPVGLFEQYF
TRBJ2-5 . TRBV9 TGTGCCAGCAGCGTAAGCGCGGGAGAGACCCAGTACTTC CASSVSAGETQYF
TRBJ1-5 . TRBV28 TGTGCCAGCAGCACCGGGGGGCAGCCCCAGCATTTT CASSTGGQPQHF
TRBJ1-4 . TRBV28 TGTGCCAGCAGTTTATCGGGGGGTAATGAAAAACTGTTTTTT CASSLSGGNEKLFF
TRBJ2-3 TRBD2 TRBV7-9 TGTGCCAGCAGCTCGATTATAGCGGGATCGCAGTATTTT CASSSIIAGSQYF
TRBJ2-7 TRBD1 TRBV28 TGTGCCAGCAGCCAGACAGGGTATGGGGAGCAGTACTTC CASSQTGYGEQYF
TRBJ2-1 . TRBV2 TGTGCCAGCAGTGTAGAGCGGGCAGTCGTTGAGCAGTTCTTC CASSVERAVVEQFF
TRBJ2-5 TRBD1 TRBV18 TGTGCCAGCTCCCCTCCGGGACAGGATCGAGAGACCCAGTACTTC CASSPPGQDRETQYF
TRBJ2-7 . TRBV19 TGTGCCAGTAGTATATTTTCCGGGATCGCTAGATTCGACGAGCAGTACTTC CASSIFSGIARFDEQYF
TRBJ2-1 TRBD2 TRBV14 TGTGCCAGCAGCCAACGAAGGACTAGCGGGAACAATGAGCAGTTCTTC CASSQRRTSGNNEQFF
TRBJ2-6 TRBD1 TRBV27 TGTGCCAGCAGTTTGTATTTAGGGGGACAGGGGGCTTCTGGGGCCAACGTCCTGACTTTC CASSLYLGGQGASGANVLTF
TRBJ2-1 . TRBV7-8 TGTGCCAGCAGCTTAGTTTTGGGGTCAAAGGCCTCGATTGGTGAGCAGTTCTTC CASSLVLGSKASIGEQFF
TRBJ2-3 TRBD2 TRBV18 TGTGCCAGCTCACCACTAGCGGGAGAAACAGATACGCAGTATTTT CASSPLAGETDTQYF
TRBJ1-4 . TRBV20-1 TGCAGTGCTAGAATGGGGATAAAACTGTTTTTT CSARMGIKLFF
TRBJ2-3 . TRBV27 TGTGCCAGCAGTTTTTTACAACCCACAGATACGCAGTATTTT CASSFLQPTDTQYF
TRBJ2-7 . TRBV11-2 TGTGCCAGCAGCTTAGCGGTGGGCGGGTACGAGCAGTACTTC CASSLAVGGYEQYF
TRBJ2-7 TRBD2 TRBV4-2 TGTGCCAGCAGCCACCCCGGGACTAGCGAGTACGAGCAGTACTTC CASSHPGTSEYEQYF
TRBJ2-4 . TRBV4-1 TGCGCCAGTTCCCACCCCAACACCAAAAACATTCAGTACTTC CASSHPNTKNIQYF
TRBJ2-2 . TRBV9 TGTGCCAGCAGCGTAGTGGGGGGTGGCACCGGGGAGCTGTTTTTT CASSVVGGGTGELFF
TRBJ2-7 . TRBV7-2 TGTGCCAGCAGCTCGACAGGAGGAATTACCTACGAGCAGTACTTC CASSSTGGITYEQYF
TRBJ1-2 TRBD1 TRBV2 TGTGCCAGCAGTGAGCGGGGTCAGGGGGATGGCTACACCTTC CASSERGQGDGYTF